This section outlines one TCR beta chain sequence together with its context. What it binds is not known. These data originate in a study of cytomegalovirus exposure and HLA in healthy donors. Though nominally healthy at sampling, donors likely had unrecorded immune exposures. PCR amplification relied on 60 Vbeta primers (plus 13 Jbeta primers). Method: immunoSEQ multiplex PCR; TCRdb's copy keeps in-frame clones and lacks some. The sample gives about 130,000 clones, about 74% of which show up once; around 4.2% is in the top ten. The CDR3 loop spans 18 amino acids. V lost 1 base and J lost 3; bases outside the gene matches: 9. CDR1 and CDR2 (germline): SQVTM, ANQGSEA. Points from the study as a whole: In an earlier analysis, in several hundred donors, most V segments appeared productive either ~87% or ~30% of the time.

The chain couples TRBV29-1 to TRBJ2-3, with 14 bases matching TRBD2. Sequencing used PBMCs. The clonotype originates from a woman aged 50 to 60 in good health and CMV-seropositive. The CDR3: CSVEAGTSGGGWTDTQYF. The CDR3 DNA reads TGCAGCGTTGAAGCTGGGACTAGCGGGGGTGGATGGACAGATACGCAGTATTTT.